The 20 T cell receptor beta chains in this list originate from one sample, sequenced in a study of identical twins. TCRdb reprocessed the 5' RACE reads via MiXCR and lists one record per CDR3 protein. Of some 900,000 distinct CDR3 sequences in the sample, 9% to 15% are singletons; the top ten hold around 1.5%. These data were also reused for a study on yellow fever vaccine responses in identical twins.

The sample comprised PBMCs. All receptors derive from a woman in her late teens or twenties in good health.

This clonotype was seen more than once but under ten times. Here the CDR3 reads CASSLRQEPYNEQFF. The CDR3 bases are TGTGCCAGCAGCTTAAGACAGGAACCATACAATGAGCAGTTCTTC. The chain links TRBV11-3 to TRBJ2-1; D possibly corresponds to TRBD1 (6 bases). Germline V gives CDR1 SGHNT, CDR2 YENEEA. Between the trimmed V and J ends, which lost 2 bases and 4 bases, there was a span of 12 bases. The CDR3 spans 15 residues.

This chain joins TRBV7-8 and TRBJ2-1; 9 positions match TRBD2. CDR1 and CDR2 from the germline V gene are SGHVS and FQNEAQ. V gave up 5 bases and J gave up 8 bases; unmatched junction bases: 10. The CDR3 sequence is 15 residues long. DNA for the CDR3: TGTGCCAGCAGCCCGTCTAGCGGGGTGGCGTATGAGCAGTTCTTC. Translation: CASSPSSGVAYEQFF.

This clonotype was seen only a few times. V and J are TRBV6-1 and TRBJ2-1, with 11 bases matching TRBD2. V lost 1 base and J lost 6; bases outside the gene matches: 14. Germline V gene data show CDR1 as MNHNS and CDR2 as SASEGT. The CDR3 length is 19 residues. The CDR3 loop reads CASSEEIVGLAGLSNEQFF. CDR3 DNA: TGTGCCAGCAGTGAAGAGATAGTCGGACTAGCGGGTCTCTCCAATGAGCAGTTCTTC.

This clonotype was counted many times. This sequence joins TRBV5-1 and TRBJ2-2; no clear D gene. Trimming shortened V by 0 bases and J by 6 bases, and 6 bases separated the two germline ends. CDR1 and CDR2 from the germline V gene are SGHRS and YFSETQ. This CDR3 has 13 residues. The CDR3 loop is CASSLAASGELFF. CDR3 sequence (DNA): TGCGCCAGCAGCTTGGCAGCTTCCGGGGAGCTGTTTTTT.

J is TRBJ2-7 and V is TRBV13; 9 bases map to TRBD1. Trimming took 5 bases from V and 3 from J; bases not matched to a gene: 8. Looked up from germline, CDR1 is PRHDT and CDR2 is FYEKMQ (reference sequence). This CDR3 region has 15 residues. The CDR3, as DNA: TGTGCCAGCAGCCCTGACAGGGGGAGGTTCTACGAGCAGTACGTC. Protein product: CASSPDRGRFYEQYV.

This clonotype was counted between two and nine times. The rearrangement links TRBV11-2 to TRBJ2-1; the match to TRBD2 covers 10 bases. V lost 1 base to trimming and J lost 4 bases; unmatched junction nucleotides: 4. Germline lookup yields CDR1 SGHAT and CDR2 FQNNGV. CDR3 length: 16 amino acids. CDR3 DNA sequence: TGTGCCAGCAGCTTAGCAGGGACTAGCGCGTACAATGAGCAGTTCTTC. It translates to CASSLAGTSAYNEQFF.

V gene TRBV4-1 combines with J gene TRBJ2-1; D not certain. This CDR3 is 15 amino acids long. The V gene's germline CDR1 is MGHRA and CDR2 YSYEKL. V lost 0 bases, J lost 7 bases, and 13 bases lay in between. CDR3 DNA sequence: TGCGCCAGCAGCCAAGATCAAGGACGGGCAAATGAGCAGTTCTTC. Translation gives CASSQDQGRANEQFF.

This clonotype was seen only a few times. The CDR3 nucleotides read TGCAGTGCTGTACAGATTCGGGGCGATGAAAAACTGTTTTTT. This translates into CSAVQIRGDEKLFF. The V and J genes are TRBV20-1 and TRBJ1-4; D may be TRBD1 (5 bases). Trimming left V 5 bases short and J 6 bases short, with 16 bases between. Germline CDR1 is DFQATT and CDR2 is SNEGSKA (reference sequence). This CDR3 contains 14 residues.

The V and J genes are TRBV28 and TRBJ2-6; D is uncertain. The CDR3 runs 14 residues. Germline CDR1 is MDHEN and CDR2 is SYDVKM. Between the trimmed V and J ends, which lost 6 bases and 3 bases, there was a span of 9 bases. The CDR3 sequence is CASRNVGGANVLTF. In DNA form, the CDR3 reads TGTGCCAGCAGGAACGTCGGTGGGGCCAACGTCCTGACTTTC.

This clonotype was found many times. The chain couples TRBV20-1 to TRBJ2-1, with D maybe TRBD2 (6 bases). CDR1 and CDR2 (germline): DFQATT, SNEGSKA (reference sequence). Trimming removed 5 bases from V and 7 bases from J, with 15 bases in between. The CDR3 has 13 residues. DNA for the CDR3: TGCAGTGCTTCCGGGACTGCCGGAAATGAGCAGTTCTTC. Protein product: CSASGTAGNEQFF.

The V call is TRBV5-1, the J call TRBJ2-3, with TRBD1 as a possible D gene (5 bases). Germline V gene lookup returns CDR1 SGHRS and CDR2 YFSETQ. CDR3 length equals 16 residues. V was trimmed by 4 bases and J by 2 bases, leaving 17 bases between them. The CDR3 DNA follows: TGCGCCAGCAGCCCCTGGCAGGGCGGAATCACAGATACGCAGTATTTT. It translates to CASSPWQGGITDTQYF.

The rearrangement uses TRBV18 and TRBJ2-5; 9 bases agree with TRBD1. In germline, CDR1 is KGHSH, CDR2 LQKENI. The V gene end was trimmed by 2 bases and the J gene end by 5 bases; junction bases not matched to a gene: 3. The CDR3 spans 14 residues. CDR3 residues: CASSPNRGLETQYF. The CDR3 DNA sequence: TGTGCCAGCTCACCAAACAGGGGGCTGGAGACCCAGTACTTC. Filled out from reference TRBV18 and TRBJ2-5, the complete variable domain reads NAGVMQNPRHLVRRRGQEARLRCSPMKGHSHVYWYRQLPEEGLKFMVYLQKENIIDESGMPKERFSAEFPKEGPSILRIQQVVRGDSAAYFCASSPNRGLETQYFGPGTRLLVL.

The rearrangement links TRBV15 to TRBJ2-7; 9 bases agree with TRBD1. J gave up 2 bases and V 1 base, and 12 bases lay outside the gene matches. This CDR3 contains 18 residues. Germline CDR1 is LNHNV and CDR2 is YYDKDF (reference sequence). CDR3 sequence (DNA): TGTGCCACCAGCAGAGTCGGTTCACGGACAGGGGCCACCTACGAGCAGTACTTC. Protein: CATSRVGSRTGATYEQYF.

The table lists this clonotype with a count of one. This chain joins TRBV7-3 and TRBJ2-2; 7 bases fit TRBD1. V shed 5 bases and J 4 bases; nucleotides not matched to a gene: 7. The germline CDR1 and CDR2 sequences are SGHTA and FQGTGA. CDR3 length: 15 residues. The CDR3 protein is CASSSRTGVTGELFF. The CDR3 bases are TGTGCCAGCAGCAGCAGGACAGGAGTCACCGGGGAGCTGTTTTTT.

This clonotype was detected many times. The V and J genes are TRBV11-2 and TRBJ1-4; TRBD1 aligns across 11 bases. The V and J ends lost 0 bases and 7 bases, in that order; junction bases with no gene match: 10. The CDR3 spans 18 residues. The germline gives CDR1 SGHAT, CDR2 FQNNGV. The CDR3, as DNA: TGTGCCAGCAGCTTAGATCTGTGGAGGACAGGGGGCCTTGAAAAACTGTTTTTT. It translates to CASSLDLWRTGGLEKLFF.

The chain joins TRBV2 to TRBJ2-1, with D tentatively TRBD2 (5 bases). There are 14 residues in the CDR3. Per germline, CDR1 SNHLY and CDR2 FYNNEI. Trimming pared 7 bases from V and 0 bases from J, leaving 10 bases between. For the CDR3, the DNA is TGTGCCAGCAAGGCGGGCCCCTCCTACAATGAGCAGTTCTTC. It is translated as CASKAGPSYNEQFF.

This clonotype was detected a few times. V usage is TRBV6-5 and J usage is TRBJ1-3; D remains ambiguous. The V gene lost 7 bases and the J gene lost 0 bases, with 13 bases spanning the gap. Per the germline V gene, CDR1 is MNHEY and CDR2 is SVGAGI. CDR3 size: 15 residues. The CDR3 sequence is CASIRDFSSGNTIYF. The CDR3 nucleotides read TGTGCCAGCATTAGGGATTTTAGCTCTGGAAACACCATATATTTT.

The chain has TRBV19 and TRBJ2-7; D is perhaps TRBD1 (6 bases). The CDR3 covers 14 residues. Germline V CDR1 and CDR2: LNHDA, SQIVND (reference sequence). Between the trimmed V and J ends, which lost 2 bases and 1 base, there was a span of 9 bases. This CDR3 is CASSIRDTSYEQYF. The CDR3 nucleotides read TGTGCCAGTAGTATACGGGACACGTCCTACGAGCAGTACTTC.

This sequence joins TRBV11-2 and TRBJ2-5, with TRBD1 matching 8 bases. The CDR3 has 15 amino acids. V was pared by 5 bases and J by 7 bases, with 12 bases of the junction left unmatched. Germline V gene data show CDR1 as SGHAT and CDR2 as FQNNGV. CDR3 sequence reads: CASSPTGVTVGTQYF. In DNA form, the CDR3 reads TGTGCCAGCAGCCCGACAGGGGTCACCGTTGGGACCCAGTACTTC.

The genes are TRBV18 and TRBJ2-3; D tentatively fits TRBD1 or TRBD2 (6 bases each). Trimming took 2 bases from V and 0 from J, leaving 12 bases between them. The CDR3 has 16 residues. Per germline, CDR1 KGHSH and CDR2 LQKENI. The DNA of the CDR3 is TGTGCCAGCTCACCAATTGGGGGGCAGAGCACAGATACGCAGTATTTT. Translation: CASSPIGGQSTDTQYF.